Listed below are T cell receptor beta chains from one sample, sequenced in a study of PD-L1 blockade in urothelial cancer. TCRdb's table, derived via immunoSEQ multiplex PCR, lists solely in-frame clones and lacks some. The table includes 55,000 to 80,000 clones, approximately 83% detected once. Specimen: PBMCs, collected around atezolizumab (anti-PD-L1) treatment. These receptors originate from a man between 60 and 75 years old with urothelial cancer. Each CDR3 is given with its conserved first and last residue. The D gene is left open where the match is weak. Rows give clone size only sometimes, using once, few, many, or a class for an expanded clone.

j_call: TRBJ2-1
clone_size: .
d_call: TRBD2
v_call: TRBV5-1
cdr3_nt: TGCGCCAGCAGCAGACTAGCGGGGGGGCTCAATGAGCAGTTCTTC
cdr3_aa: CASSRLAGGLNEQFF

j_call: TRBJ2-7
clone_size: .
d_call: .
v_call: TRBV28
cdr3_nt: TGTGCCAGCAGTTTGGCAGGGGGGCGTGAAGAGCAGTACTTC
cdr3_aa: CASSLAGGREEQYF

j_call: TRBJ1-5
clone_size: .
d_call: .
v_call: TRBV19
cdr3_nt: TGTGCCAGTAGATCCCCGGATCAGCCCCAGCATTTT
cdr3_aa: CASRSPDQPQHF

j_call: TRBJ1-6
clone_size: .
d_call: .
v_call: TRBV7-9
cdr3_nt: TGTGCCAGCAGCTTAGGATCCGGGACAAGAGGTTCACCCCTCCACTTT
cdr3_aa: CASSLGSGTRGSPLHF

j_call: TRBJ1-2
clone_size: .
d_call: TRBD1
v_call: TRBV5-1
cdr3_nt: TGCGCCAGCAGCGAAGCGACAGGGTTCGATGGCTACACCTTC
cdr3_aa: CASSEATGFDGYTF

j_call: TRBJ2-7
clone_size: .
d_call: .
v_call: TRBV7-9
cdr3_nt: TGTGCCAGCAGCCGCTCCGCGGGATCCTACGAGCAGTACTTC
cdr3_aa: CASSRSAGSYEQYF

j_call: TRBJ2-2
clone_size: .
d_call: .
v_call: TRBV7-2
cdr3_nt: TGTGCCAGCAAGGCACAGGGTTTCACCGGGGAGCTGTTTTTT
cdr3_aa: CASKAQGFTGELFF

j_call: TRBJ1-2
clone_size: .
d_call: TRBD1
v_call: TRBV9
cdr3_nt: TGTGCCAGCAGCCCGACAGGGACGGTCTATGGCTACACCTTC
cdr3_aa: CASSPTGTVYGYTF

j_call: TRBJ1-3
clone_size: .
d_call: .
v_call: TRBV7-9
cdr3_nt: TGTGCCAGCAGCTTTGCGGGAGGGAGAAACACCATATATTTT
cdr3_aa: CASSFAGGRNTIYF

j_call: TRBJ1-5
clone_size: once
d_call: .
v_call: TRBV6-1
cdr3_nt: TGTGCCAGCAGTGAAATCGATCAGCCCCAGCATTTT
cdr3_aa: CASSEIDQPQHF

j_call: TRBJ1-4
clone_size: .
d_call: TRBD1
v_call: TRBV5-1
cdr3_nt: TGCGCCAGCAGCGCCCGCCGACAGGGGAATGAAAAACTGTTTTTT
cdr3_aa: CASSARRQGNEKLFF

j_call: TRBJ2-7
clone_size: .
d_call: .
v_call: TRBV4-2
cdr3_nt: TGTGCCAGCAGCCAGGACACCTCCTACGAGCAGTACTTC
cdr3_aa: CASSQDTSYEQYF

j_call: TRBJ2-5
clone_size: once
d_call: .
v_call: TRBV15
cdr3_nt: TGTGCCACCAGCAGAGACAGGGCTGGGGAGACCCAGTACTTC
cdr3_aa: CATSRDRAGETQYF

j_call: TRBJ2-5
clone_size: once
d_call: .
v_call: TRBV5-1
cdr3_nt: TGCGCCAGCAGCTTGGCTAGCCGGGAGACCCAGTACTTC
cdr3_aa: CASSLASRETQYF

j_call: TRBJ1-2
clone_size: .
d_call: TRBD1
v_call: TRBV10-1
cdr3_nt: TGCGCCAGCAGTGATGTTCTCCGGGACAGTAATGGCTACACCTTC
cdr3_aa: CASSDVLRDSNGYTF

j_call: TRBJ1-5
clone_size: .
d_call: TRBD1
v_call: TRBV7-2
cdr3_nt: TGTGCCAGCAGCTCTCCTGACAGGGGATTTCAGCCCCAGCATTTT
cdr3_aa: CASSSPDRGFQPQHF

j_call: TRBJ2-7
clone_size: .
d_call: TRBD2
v_call: TRBV5-4
cdr3_nt: TGTGCCAGCAGCTCCCTCCCACTGGGGGGGGGAGATTACGAGCAGTACTTC
cdr3_aa: CASSSLPLGGGDYEQYF

j_call: TRBJ1-5
clone_size: .
d_call: TRBD1
v_call: TRBV7-2
cdr3_nt: TGTGCCAGCAGGCCGGGACAGGGGCACAATCAGCCCCAGCATTTT
cdr3_aa: CASRPGQGHNQPQHF

j_call: TRBJ2-7
clone_size: .
d_call: .
v_call: TRBV11-1
cdr3_nt: TGTGCCAGCAGCTTTGACAGGAGCTCCTACGAGCAGTACTTC
cdr3_aa: CASSFDRSSYEQYF

j_call: TRBJ1-1
clone_size: .
d_call: .
v_call: TRBV30
cdr3_nt: TGTGCCTGGGCCGGGGTTGGGAACACTGAAGCTTTCTTT
cdr3_aa: CAWAGVGNTEAFF

j_call: TRBJ2-5
clone_size: .
d_call: TRBD2
v_call: TRBV10-2
cdr3_nt: TGCGCCAGCAGGGGGGTTGGGAGGGGAATTAAAGAGACCCAGTACTTC
cdr3_aa: CASRGVGRGIKETQYF

j_call: TRBJ2-3
clone_size: .
d_call: TRBD1
v_call: TRBV10-3
cdr3_nt: TGTGCCATCAGGGCAGAGGGGGCTGGGGATACGCAGTATTTT
cdr3_aa: CAIRAEGAGDTQYF

j_call: TRBJ2-3
clone_size: .
d_call: TRBD2
v_call: TRBV6-6
cdr3_nt: TGTGCCAGCCGTCGCGGGGGTTCTACAGATACGCAGTATTTT
cdr3_aa: CASRRGGSTDTQYF

j_call: TRBJ2-5
clone_size: .
d_call: TRBD1
v_call: TRBV6-5
cdr3_nt: TGTGCCAGCAGTTCGACAGGGGGCCTTCGGGAGACCCAGTACTTC
cdr3_aa: CASSSTGGLRETQYF

j_call: TRBJ1-1
clone_size: once
d_call: .
v_call: TRBV5-1
cdr3_nt: TGCGCCAGCACCTGGGGGGTGGGGTTGGACACTGAAGCTTTCTTT
cdr3_aa: CASTWGVGLDTEAFF

j_call: TRBJ1-5
clone_size: .
d_call: .
v_call: TRBV28
cdr3_nt: TGTGCCAGCAGCCCGGCGGGGCATAGCAATCAGCCCCAGCATTTT
cdr3_aa: CASSPAGHSNQPQHF

j_call: TRBJ1-5
clone_size: .
d_call: .
v_call: TRBV6-5
cdr3_nt: TGTGCCAGCAGTTCAACAGGGACGAGAGGGAATCAGCCCCAGCATTTT
cdr3_aa: CASSSTGTRGNQPQHF

j_call: TRBJ2-5
clone_size: .
d_call: .
v_call: TRBV27
cdr3_nt: TGTGCCAGCAGTCTGCACAGGGTAGGGGAGACCCAGTACTTC
cdr3_aa: CASSLHRVGETQYF

j_call: TRBJ1-1
clone_size: .
d_call: TRBD1
v_call: TRBV7-9
cdr3_nt: TGTGCCAGCAGCTCCACAGGGGTGGGAACTGAAGCTTTCTTT
cdr3_aa: CASSSTGVGTEAFF

j_call: TRBJ1-4
clone_size: .
d_call: TRBD1
v_call: TRBV5-1
cdr3_nt: TGCGCCAGCAGCTACGGACAGGGGGGGGCCCTACGAGAAAAACTGTTTTTT
cdr3_aa: CASSYGQGGALREKLFF

j_call: TRBJ1-1
clone_size: .
d_call: .
v_call: TRBV6-6
cdr3_nt: TGTGCCAGCAAATGGGGGGTGAACACTGAAGCTTTCTTT
cdr3_aa: CASKWGVNTEAFF

j_call: TRBJ2-1
clone_size: .
d_call: .
v_call: TRBV2
cdr3_nt: TGTGCCAGCAGCCTAGACAGCTACAATGAGCAGTTCTTC
cdr3_aa: CASSLDSYNEQFF

j_call: TRBJ2-7
clone_size: .
d_call: .
v_call: TRBV7-8
cdr3_nt: TGTGCCAGCAGCTTAGTGGGCAGTACCTACGAGCAGTACTTC
cdr3_aa: CASSLVGSTYEQYF

j_call: TRBJ2-3
clone_size: .
d_call: TRBD1
v_call: TRBV10-2
cdr3_nt: TGCGCCAGCAGTGAAACCTGGACAGGGTTTGGTGATACGCAGTATTTT
cdr3_aa: CASSETWTGFGDTQYF

j_call: TRBJ2-3
clone_size: once
d_call: .
v_call: TRBV9
cdr3_nt: TGTGCCAGTTCCGTCGGGGTAGGAGATACGCAGTATTTT
cdr3_aa: CASSVGVGDTQYF

j_call: TRBJ2-3
clone_size: .
d_call: TRBD1
v_call: TRBV19
cdr3_nt: TGTGCCAGTAGTCAGACAGGGGCTGCGGATACGCAGTATTTT
cdr3_aa: CASSQTGAADTQYF

j_call: TRBJ1-2
clone_size: .
d_call: .
v_call: TRBV5-1
cdr3_nt: TGCGCCAGCAGCACTCCCAACTCCAGGGGAGGGGATGGCTACACCTTC
cdr3_aa: CASSTPNSRGGDGYTF

j_call: TRBJ1-1
clone_size: .
d_call: .
v_call: TRBV9
cdr3_nt: TGTGCCAGCAGCCCCCACAGGGTAAACACTGAAGCTTTCTTT
cdr3_aa: CASSPHRVNTEAFF

j_call: TRBJ1-5
clone_size: .
d_call: .
v_call: TRBV28
cdr3_nt: TGTGCCAGCAGTTTCGGGAGGGATCGACAGCCCCAGCATTTT
cdr3_aa: CASSFGRDRQPQHF

j_call: TRBJ1-1
clone_size: .
d_call: .
v_call: TRBV19
cdr3_nt: TGTGCCAGTAGATCGGGTCGAGTGGAAACTGAAGCTTTCTTT
cdr3_aa: CASRSGRVETEAFF

j_call: TRBJ2-2
clone_size: .
d_call: TRBD2
v_call: TRBV7-3
cdr3_nt: TGTGCCAGCAGCTACACTAGCGCCACCGGGGAGCTGTTTTTT
cdr3_aa: CASSYTSATGELFF

j_call: TRBJ2-7
clone_size: .
d_call: TRBD2
v_call: TRBV7-2
cdr3_nt: TGTGCCAGCAGCCGAGGACTAGCGGGGGGTTGGGAGCAGTACTTC
cdr3_aa: CASSRGLAGGWEQYF

j_call: TRBJ1-3
clone_size: .
d_call: .
v_call: TRBV7-7
cdr3_nt: TGTGCTTCACTTGACTACCGAGATGGAAACACCATATATTTT
cdr3_aa: CASLDYRDGNTIYF

j_call: TRBJ2-7
clone_size: once
d_call: TRBD1
v_call: TRBV28
cdr3_nt: TGTGCCGTCACAGGGGCAAATGTCTACGAGCAGTACTTC
cdr3_aa: CAVTGANVYEQYF

j_call: TRBJ1-1
clone_size: .
d_call: .
v_call: TRBV7-3
cdr3_nt: TGTGCCAGCAGATTAGGTGGCGGCGGAACTGAAGCTTTCTTT
cdr3_aa: CASRLGGGGTEAFF

j_call: TRBJ2-7
clone_size: .
d_call: .
v_call: TRBV7-9
cdr3_nt: TGTGCCAGCAGCTTCGGACAGCTCTCCTACGAGCAGTACTTC
cdr3_aa: CASSFGQLSYEQYF

j_call: TRBJ1-3
clone_size: .
d_call: .
v_call: TRBV11-2
cdr3_nt: TGTGCCAGCAGCGTCAGGGGAGGGCCTGGAAACACCATATATTTT
cdr3_aa: CASSVRGGPGNTIYF

j_call: TRBJ2-5
clone_size: .
d_call: TRBD2
v_call: TRBV7-2
cdr3_nt: TGTGCCAGCAGCTTAGTCGCTAGCGGGGGCCAAGAGACCCAGTACTTC
cdr3_aa: CASSLVASGGQETQYF

j_call: TRBJ2-3
clone_size: .
d_call: TRBD1
v_call: TRBV4-1
cdr3_nt: TGCGCCAGCAGCCGCGTCCGGGACAGGGGAACAGATACGCAGTATTTT
cdr3_aa: CASSRVRDRGTDTQYF

j_call: TRBJ1-2
clone_size: .
d_call: .
v_call: TRBV10-1
cdr3_nt: TGCGCCAGCAGTGATAGCCAGAACTATGGCTACACCTTC
cdr3_aa: CASSDSQNYGYTF

j_call: TRBJ2-1
clone_size: .
d_call: .
v_call: TRBV11-2
cdr3_nt: TGTGCCAGCAGCTTAGGACAGAACAATGAGCAGTTCTTC
cdr3_aa: CASSLGQNNEQFF

j_call: TRBJ2-5
clone_size: few
d_call: TRBD1
v_call: TRBV19
cdr3_nt: TGTGCCAGGGATCCGGGACAGGGAAATTTAGAGACCCAGTACTTC
cdr3_aa: CARDPGQGNLETQYF

j_call: TRBJ1-2
clone_size: .
d_call: TRBD1
v_call: TRBV7-2
cdr3_nt: TGTGCCAGCAGTAAGCGGACAGGGAGCTATGGCTACACCTTC
cdr3_aa: CASSKRTGSYGYTF